Below, one TCR beta chain is given with its context. Next came a second PCR, run for about 6 to 11 cycles, which used a sample-barcoded 5' primer along with a J-beta primer mix. TCRdb reprocessed the 5' RACE reads with MiXCR, giving one entry per CDR3 protein. The sample consists of some 1.7 million distinct CDR3 sequences, 28% of them appearing once. These data come from a study of blood T cells in healthy people across ages. This sequence was found in a woman aged 30 to 39 in good health. The sample comprised blood.

CDR3 sequence: CSVVRAAPGSEQFF. CDR3 DNA: TGCAGCGTTGTCCGGGCGGCCCCTGGAAGTGAGCAGTTCTTC. The rearrangement uses TRBV29-1 and TRBJ2-1; D remains ambiguous. Between the trimmed V and J ends, which lost 4 bases and 9 bases, there was a span of 19 bases. From germline, CDR1 is SQVTM and CDR2 ANQGSEA. The CDR3 contains 14 residues.